The text below deals with one TCR beta chain. This receptor's antigen is unknown. The sample is drawn from a study of T cells expressing NK-cell markers (dated by TCRdb to about 2020). As for the study more broadly: Three sorted T-cell subsets (CD3+CD56+NKG2C+, CD3+CD56+NKG2C- and CD3+CD56-NKG2C+) from 8 or 9 donors had their TCR beta-chain repertoires profiled. Seven of the eight sequenced donors were HCMV-seropositive and one was HCMV-seronegative. All eight donors whose samples were sequenced were randomly selected healthy volunteers, three of them men and five women. The libraries were sequenced on Illumina HiSeq 2000/2500, MiSeq or NextSeq, producing 2 x 150 bp reads. Overall results and qualifications from the work: For roughly six donors, the dominant CD3+CD56+NKG2C+ clonotypes were among the top 10 CD8+ clonotypes and accounted for about 1.0-7.5% of CD8+ T cells. Those dominant clonotypes were again the most abundant among CD3+CD56-NKG2C+ cells in several donors, at about 25-60.1%. It remained unclear whether the expanded NKG2C-expressing T cell clones were specific for HCMV antigens.

A commercial ELISA kit detecting HCMV-specific IgG in serum was used to determine HCMV serostatus. Ficoll density gradient centrifugation was used to isolate peripheral blood mononuclear cells from blood. TCRdb lists the instrument as Illumina HiSeq 2000. The TCR beta cDNA libraries were made using 5'RACE template switching, a step that added both a universal primer site and unique molecular identifiers. cDNA synthesis was primed from the TCR beta constant segment and was followed by two successive PCR amplification steps. For the original study's pipeline: MIGEC handled demultiplexing of the reads and grouping by UMI, while MiTCR was used to assemble and quantify clonotypes. To remove erroneous sequences, TCR cDNA sequences were retained only when supported by two or more reads. The tcR package was used for downstream repertoire analysis, and clonotypes were matched across fractions by CDR3 nucleotide sequence plus V segment. Antigen specificity was annotated against VDJdb with VDJmatch, allowing one amino acid substitution in CDR3. Each CDR3 protein sequence appears as one entry after TCRdb reprocessed the reads, and no DNA is included. TCRdb assigned the V and J calls; the authors' analysis was not used. The sample's clone listing holds some 440,000 distinct CDR3 sequences. Roughly 1.4% of the sample comes from the top ten.

Source material: blood T cells: a sorted CD56 or NKG2C T cell subset, CD4+ or CD8+ T cells, or bulk PBMC T cells (not recorded which). The TCR originated in a woman aged 50 to 60 in good health. Donor details come from another sample of the same person, matched by shared clones.

The CDR3: CASSQTQINYGYTF. The rearranged segments are TRBV3-1 and TRBJ1-2. According to the germline V gene (reference sequence), CDR1 reads LGHDT and CDR2 reads YNNKEL. CDR3 length: 14 amino acids, cysteine to phenylalanine. No coding sequence is recorded.